The rows below give T cell receptor beta chains drawn from one sample of a study of shared clonotypes between healthy human individuals. Produced via immunoSEQ multiplex PCR; TCRdb's table is partial and in-frame only. The repertoire consists of 1.4 million to 1.5 million clones, with roughly 96% occurring once and the leading ten covering 1.2%. Sequencing was carried out using naive CD4+ T cells sorted from blood. The receptors stem from a man aged 25 to 40 in good health. The CDR3 runs from the conserved cysteine through the conserved F or W. D genes are given only for firm matches. Expanded clones get a size class; other rows say once, few or many, or leave the size out.

clone_size d_call j_call v_call cdr3_aa cdr3_nt
NA NA TRBJ1-5 TRBV6-5 CASSYSISPGQPQHF TGTGCCAGCAGTTACTCTATTTCCCCGGGTCAGCCCCAGCATTTT
NA TRBD2 TRBJ2-5 TRBV28 CASSFPAGEALDRETQYF TGTGCCAGCAGTTTCCCTGCGGGAGAGGCGCTGGATCGCGAGACCCAGTACTTC
NA NA TRBJ2-2 TRBV11-2 CASSLVSGRTGELFF TGTGCCAGCAGCTTAGTGTCAGGGAGGACCGGGGAACTGTTTTTT
NA TRBD1 TRBJ2-7 TRBV5-1 CASSRTGGSYEQYF TGCGCCAGCAGCCGGACAGGGGGCTCCTACGAGCAGTACTTC
NA TRBD2 TRBJ2-1 TRBV5-1 CASSEGTGRLAGVGEQFF TGCGCCAGCAGCGAAGGGACAGGCAGACTAGCGGGAGTAGGGGAGCAGTTCTTC
NA NA TRBJ2-7 TRBV14 CASRTIPGASYEQYF TGTGCCAGCAGAACAATTCCCGGGGCTTCCTACGAGCAGTACTTC
NA TRBD2 TRBJ2-1 TRBV9 CASSVTSGSFNEQFF TGTGCCAGCAGCGTGACTAGCGGGAGTTTCAATGAGCAGTTCTTC
NA NA TRBJ2-2 TRBV11-3 CASSLDLWGASDTGELFF TGTGCCAGCAGCTTAGATTTATGGGGGGCTTCGGACACCGGGGAGCTGTTTTTT
NA NA TRBJ2-7 TRBV10-2 CASSGGLSSYEQYF TGCGCCAGCAGTGGAGGGTTAAGTTCCTACGAGCAGTACTTC
NA NA TRBJ2-7 TRBV28 CASSLTRGAGKSYEQYF TGTGCCAGCAGTTTGACTCGAGGGGCAGGGAAATCCTACGAGCAGTACTTC
NA TRBD1 TRBJ2-7 TRBV7-6 CASRPNPGQRPYEQYF TGTGCCAGCAGGCCTAATCCGGGACAGCGACCCTACGAGCAGTACTTC
NA NA TRBJ2-3 TRBV14 CASSKWELPDTQYF TGTGCCAGCAGTAAGTGGGAGCTCCCAGATACGCAGTATTTT
once TRBD2 TRBJ2-5 TRBV5-1 CASSSLTSAEETQYF TGCGCCAGCAGCTCTTTGACTAGCGCTGAAGAGACCCAGTACTTC
NA NA TRBJ1-4 TRBV5-4 CASSLLPGGLEKLFF TGTGCCAGCAGCTTATTACCGGGAGGATTGGAAAAACTGTTTTTT
NA NA TRBJ2-1 TRBV9 CASSVASGSPYNEQFF TGTGCCAGCAGCGTAGCGTCGGGGAGTCCCTACAATGAGCAGTTCTTC
NA NA TRBJ2-1 TRBV5-8 CASSLRSVPYNEQFF TGTGCCAGCAGCTTGAGAAGCGTACCTTACAATGAGCAGTTCTTC
NA NA TRBJ2-1 TRBV9 CASSVGQGPYNEQFF TGTGCCAGCAGCGTAGGTCAGGGACCCTACAATGAGCAGTTCTTC
NA NA TRBJ2-7 TRBV5-1 CASSLDGSGYEQYF TGCGCCAGCAGCTTGGATGGCAGTGGCTACGAGCAGTACTTC
NA TRBD2 TRBJ2-1 TRBV19 CASSIYGSGGTWQFF TGTGCCAGTAGTATTTATGGTTCGGGAGGCACCTGGCAGTTCTTC
NA NA TRBJ2-5 TRBV29-1 CSVGRNAAQYF TGCAGCGTTGGCAGGAACGCAGCCCAGTACTTC
NA NA TRBJ1-1 TRBV7-9 CASSKITGQESEAFF TGTGCCAGCAGCAAGATCACAGGTCAGGAGTCTGAAGCTTTCTTT
NA TRBD2 TRBJ2-1 TRBV29-1 CSVEGGRASYNEQFF TGCAGCGTTGAGGGCGGGAGGGCCTCGTACAATGAGCAGTTCTTC
NA NA TRBJ2-6 TRBV5-6 CASSSRHELGSGANVLTF TGTGCCAGCAGCTCCAGACATGAGTTAGGGTCTGGGGCCAACGTCCTGACTTTC
NA TRBD2 TRBJ2-1 TRBV19 CASSMNPGTSGYNEQFF TGTGCCAGTAGTATGAACCCGGGGACTAGCGGGTACAATGAGCAGTTCTTC
NA NA TRBJ2-3 TRBV5-1 CASSMGRGSGTDTQYF TGCGCCAGCAGCATGGGCCGGGGAAGTGGCACAGATACGCAGTATTTT
once NA TRBJ2-5 TRBV2 CAPRRGSGETQYF TGTGCTCCCCGGAGGGGGTCTGGGGAGACCCAGTACTTC
NA NA TRBJ2-7 TRBV5-1 CASSLNNEQYF TGCGCCAGCAGCTTGAACAACGAGCAGTACTTC
once NA TRBJ1-1 TRBV5-4 CASSAGPMVSEAFF TGTGCCAGCAGCGCGGGCCCCATGGTTAGTGAAGCTTTCTTT
NA NA TRBJ2-1 TRBV28 CASSLAGTNYNEQFF TGTGCCAGCAGTTTGGCCGGGACAAACTACAATGAGCAGTTCTTC
NA NA TRBJ1-3 TRBV6-5 CASSRVGWADTIYF TGTGCCAGCAGCAGGGTGGGTTGGGCGGACACCATATATTTT
once TRBD2 TRBJ2-1 TRBV6-4 CASSWVFGDYSYNEQFF TGTGCCAGCAGCTGGGTTTTCGGGGACTACTCCTACAATGAGCAGTTCTTC
NA NA TRBJ1-2 TRBV7-2 CASMELTGYGYTF TGTGCCAGCATGGAACTCACAGGGTATGGCTACACCTTC